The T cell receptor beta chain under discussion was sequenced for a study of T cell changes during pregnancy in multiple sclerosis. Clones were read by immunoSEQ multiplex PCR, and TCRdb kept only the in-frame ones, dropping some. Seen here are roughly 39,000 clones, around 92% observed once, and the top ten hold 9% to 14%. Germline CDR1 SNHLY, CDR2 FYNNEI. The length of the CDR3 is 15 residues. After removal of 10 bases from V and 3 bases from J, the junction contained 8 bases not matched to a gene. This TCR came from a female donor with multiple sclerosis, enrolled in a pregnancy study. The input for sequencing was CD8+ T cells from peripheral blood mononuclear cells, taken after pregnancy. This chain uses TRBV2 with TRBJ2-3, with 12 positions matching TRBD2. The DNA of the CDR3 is TGTGCCACCTTACTAGCGGGGGGCGGGACAGATACGCAGTATTTT. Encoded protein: CATLLAGGGTDTQYF.